This entry lists 22 T cell receptor beta chains sequenced from one sample in a study of control samples from healthy donors and cancer patients. The assay was immunoSEQ multiplex PCR, and TCRdb's table has in-frame clones only and misses some. The sample contains 40,000 or so clones, approximately 90% of which appear only once. Sample: PBMCs. The receptor source for this set is a woman aged 40 to 50 with head and neck cancer.

The V call is TRBV11-2, the J call TRBJ2-1; 13 positions agree with TRBD2. The CDR3 extends over 15 amino acids. In germline, CDR1 is SGHAT, CDR2 FQNNGV. The V and J ends lost 5 bases and 6 bases, in that order; junction bases with no gene match: 4. The CDR3 region has the DNA TGTGCCAGCAGCAAGGGACTAGCGGGACTCAATGAGCAGTTCTTC. Amino acids: CASSKGLAGLNEQFF.

The chain recombines TRBV5-7 with TRBJ1-2; 7 positions agree with TRBD1. TRBV5-7 is an ORF; its function is uncertain. V was pared by 1 base and J by 3 bases, with 9 bases of the junction left unmatched. This CDR3 region has 16 residues. CDR3 bases: TGTGCCAGCAGCTTGAGTCAGGGGGGGTGTGACTATGGCTACACCTTC. Amino acids: CASSLSQGGCDYGYTF.

The J gene is TRBJ2-2, the V gene TRBV5-1, with TRBD1 matching over 8 bases. With V trimmed by 4 bases and J by 5 bases, 4 bases remained unmatched. Looked up from germline, CDR1 is SGHRS and CDR2 is YFSETQ. The CDR3 covers 14 residues. Written as DNA, the CDR3 is TGCGCCAGCAGCCCGACAGGGGAAACCGGGGAGCTGTTTTTT. This translates into CASSPTGETGELFF.

Judged by abundance, this clone is medium-sized. The CDR3 sequence is CATTGVPNTIYF. DNA of the CDR3: TGTGCCACCACAGGGGTGCCAAACACCATATATTTT. The rearrangement uses TRBV28 and TRBJ1-3, with 7 bases aligning to TRBD1. J lost 6 bases, V lost 10 bases, and 6 bases had no gene match. This CDR3 spans 12 amino acids. The germline gives CDR1 MDHEN, CDR2 SYDVKM.

V gene TRBV27 combines with J gene TRBJ1-5; unclear D gene. The CDR3 spans 13 residues. Looked up from germline, CDR1 is MNHEY and CDR2 is SMNVEV (reference sequence). With 3 bases removed from V and 2 bases from J, the gap between germline ends came to 5 bases. The chain's CDR3 is CASSFLGNQPQHF. CDR3 bases: TGTGCCAGCAGTTTCCTAGGCAATCAGCCCCAGCATTTT.

The rearrangement joins TRBV6-5 to TRBJ1-5; 7 nucleotides match TRBD1. The junction had 5 bases not matched to a gene; V was cut back by 4 bases and J by 2 bases. Germline V lookup: CDR1 MNHEY, CDR2 SVGAGI. This CDR3 has 15 residues. The CDR3 bases are TGTGCCAGCAGTTCTTTAGGACAGGGCAATCAGCCCCAGCATTTT. Translating gives CASSSLGQGNQPQHF.

This clone is a singleton in its sample. The chain carries TRBV28 and TRBJ1-1; D gene unclear. The ends were cut back, 4 bases at V and 0 bases at J, with 6 bases in the middle. Germline V gene data show CDR1 as MDHEN and CDR2 as SYDVKM. The CDR3 extends over 13 amino acids. CDR3 bases: TGTGCCAGCAGTTCGTATTTGAACACTGAAGCTTTCTTT. Its translation: CASSSYLNTEAFF.

The CDR3 DNA reads TGTGCCAGCAGCCAACAGATGAACACTGAAGCTTTCTTT. Its protein is CASSQQMNTEAFF. V and J are TRBV7-6 and TRBJ1-1; D not certain. The CDR3 covers 13 residues. V dropped 5 bases and J dropped 0 bases, with 7 bases sitting between them. CDR1 and CDR2 (germline): SGHVS, FNYEAQ. Drawing the rest from reference TRBV7-6 and TRBJ1-1, the complete variable domain is GAGVSQSPRYKVTKRGQDVALRCDPISGHVSLYWYRQALGQGPEFLTYFNYEAQQDKSGLPNDRFSAERPEGSISTLTIQRTEQRDSAMYRCASSQQMNTEAFFGQGTRLTVV.

A single count supports this clone. The rearrangement links TRBV6-5 to TRBJ2-5; the match to TRBD1 covers 8 bases. V lost 6 bases, J lost 5 bases, and 11 bases stayed unmatched. This CDR3 spans 15 amino acids. Germline V gives CDR1 MNHEY, CDR2 SVGAGI. The chain's CDR3 is CASRPRQGWEETQYF. The DNA for the CDR3 is TGTGCCAGCAGACCCCGACAGGGGTGGGAGGAGACCCAGTACTTC.

The rearrangement uses TRBV6-5 and TRBJ1-2; D perhaps matches TRBD1 (6 bases). Trimming cost V 0 bases and J 8 bases, with 13 bases left between them. Germline values: CDR1 MNHEY, CDR2 SVGAGI. This CDR3 has 14 amino acids. CDR3 DNA: TGTGCCAGCAGTTACTCGAGGGGGAAGATGGGCTACACCTTC. This encodes CASSYSRGKMGYTF.

The V gene is TRBV19, the J gene TRBJ2-2, with D possibly called TRBD1 or TRBD2 (5 bases each). V lost 3 bases and J lost 1, with 15 bases in between. The CDR3 extends over 17 amino acids. From germline, CDR1 is LNHDA and CDR2 SQIVND (reference sequence). The DNA of the CDR3 is TGTGCCAGTAGTATTACGGGACGGACACTGAACACCGGGGAGCTGTTTTTT. Protein product: CASSITGRTLNTGELFF.

This CDR3 reads CASSGTSGSPDTQYF. DNA for the CDR3: TGTGCCAGCAGCGGGACTAGCGGGTCCCCAGATACGCAGTATTTT. This sequence joins TRBV5-4 and TRBJ2-3, with 12 bases matching TRBD2. The CDR3 has 15 residues. Looked up from germline, CDR1 is SGHNT and CDR2 is YYREEE (reference sequence). The ends lost 4 bases at V and 4 bases at J; junction bases unmatched: 4.

J is TRBJ1-2 and V is TRBV30, with D maybe TRBD1 (6 bases). CDR1 is GTSNPN and CDR2 is SVGIG in the germline V gene (reference sequence). The CDR3 sequence is 15 residues long. The V and J ends lost 5 bases and 0 bases respectively, with 16 bases between them. The CDR3 sequence is CAWGRGQAANYGYTF. CDR3 DNA: TGTGCCTGGGGCCGGGGGCAGGCGGCTAACTATGGCTACACCTTC. Combining the CDR3 with reference TRBV30 and TRBJ1-2 gives the whole variable domain SQTIHQWPATLVQPVGSPLSLECTVEGTSNPNLYWYRQAAGRGLQLLFYSVGIGQISSEVPQNLSASRPQDRQFILSSKKLLLSDSGFYLCAWGRGQAANYGYTFGSGTRLTVV.

CDR3 region: CASSLEGLSEQYF. DNA of the CDR3: TGCGCCAGCAGCTTAGAGGGCCTCAGCGAGCAGTACTTC. The rearrangement links TRBV5-1 to TRBJ2-7, with D possibly being TRBD2 (5 bases). Per germline, CDR1 SGHRS and CDR2 YFSETQ. V gave up 2 bases and J gave up 6 bases, with 12 bases separating them. CDR3 length: 13 residues.

This chain uses TRBV6-1 with TRBJ2-7; 7 positions match TRBD1. After removal of 3 bases from V and 3 bases from J, the junction contained 2 bases not matched to a gene. CDR1 and CDR2 (germline): MNHNS, SASEGT. This CDR3 comprises 13 residues. The CDR3 spells CASSETGFYEQYF. CDR3 coding DNA: TGTGCCAGCAGTGAGACAGGGTTCTACGAGCAGTACTTC.

In the case of this clone: The identical CDR3 is also encoded by other nucleotide sequences in the sample. The chain has TRBV18 and TRBJ2-3, with D unresolved. The CDR3 spans 12 residues. Deletions cut 2 bases from V and 3 bases from J, with 3 bases between. CDR1 and CDR2 from the germline V gene are KGHSH and LQKENI. CDR3 nucleotide sequence: TGTGCCAGCTCACCAAGGACAGATACGCAGTATTTT. It codes for CASSPRTDTQYF. The full variable domain, in which reference TRBV18 and TRBJ2-3 provide the parts outside the CDR3, is NAGVMQNPRHLVRRRGQEARLRCSPMKGHSHVYWYRQLPEEGLKFMVYLQKENIIDESGMPKERFSAEFPKEGPSILRIQQVVRGDSAAYFCASSPRTDTQYFGPGTRLTVL.

The genes are TRBV15 and TRBJ1-1; D remains ambiguous. This CDR3 spans 14 amino acids. Between the trimmed V and J ends, which lost 0 bases and 3 bases, there was a span of 8 bases. Germline CDR1 LNHNV, CDR2 YYDKDF (reference sequence). The CDR3 sequence: CATSRDSRDTEAFF. The CDR3 DNA reads TGTGCCACCAGCAGAGACTCCCGGGACACTGAAGCTTTCTTT.

The chain carries TRBV10-1 and TRBJ1-1; D uncertain. Germline CDR1 reads WNHNN; CDR2 reads SYGVQD (reference sequence). The CDR3 covers 14 residues. Trimming removed 4 bases from V and 8 bases from J, with 17 bases in between. The CDR3 reads CASSVPGPLPEAFF. The CDR3 DNA reads as TGCGCCAGCAGTGTCCCCGGGCCCCTTCCCGAAGCTTTCTTT.

The chain is built from TRBV24-1 and TRBJ2-5, with a weak D call TRBD2 (7 bases). V shed 4 bases and J shed 4 bases, with 12 bases lying between them. Germline-derived CDR1 and CDR2 are KGHDR and SFDVKD. This CDR3 has 14 amino acids. The CDR3 DNA follows: TGTGCCACCAGTGACCCGGGGGGCCCAGAGACCCAGTACTTC. Translating gives CATSDPGGPETQYF.

The chain couples TRBV25-1 to TRBJ2-2; weak D call: TRBD2 (5 bases). Germline values: CDR1 MGHDK, CDR2 SYGVNS. CDR3 size: 15 residues. V lost 2 bases and J 1 base, leaving 8 bases between the germline ends. The CDR3: CASSERSGNTGELFF. In DNA form, the CDR3 reads TGTGCCAGCAGTGAAAGGAGCGGGAACACCGGGGAGCTGTTTTTT.

The chain employs TRBV13 and TRBJ2-3; TRBD2 aligns across 10 bases. Trimming cost V 1 base and J 6 bases; bases outside gene matches: 13. The CDR3 consists of 18 residues. The germline V gene has CDR1 PRHDT and CDR2 FYEKMQ (reference sequence). CDR3 region: CASSLARGLAGVSDTQYF. In nucleotides, the CDR3 is TGTGCCAGCAGCTTAGCCAGGGGGCTAGCGGGAGTCTCGGATACGCAGTATTTT. The full variable domain, its missing parts supplied by reference TRBV13 and TRBJ2-3, is AAGVIQSPRHLIKEKRETATLKCYPIPRHDTVYWYQQGPGQDPQFLISFYEKMQSDKGSIPDRFSAQQFSDYHSELNMSSLELGDSALYFCASSLARGLAGVSDTQYFGPGTRLTVL.

Relative to its sample, this clone is medium-sized. This chain uses TRBV7-9 with TRBJ1-2, with D unclear. Germline V gene sequence: CDR1 SEHNR, CDR2 FQNEAQ (reference sequence). The CDR3 consists of 11 residues. Trimming removed 5 bases from V and 10 bases from J, with 11 bases in between. The CDR3 is CASSPDGLYTF. The CDR3 bases are TGTGCCAGCAGCCCTGACGGCCTCTACACCTTC.